Listed here is a single TCR beta chain. The record originates from a study of blood T cell repertoires in COVID-19. The table came from immunoSEQ multiplex PCR; TCRdb's copy has only in-frame clones and leaves some out. The sample lists approximately 80,000 clones, about 70% seen once, with about 5.7% in the top ten. The trim removed 4 bases at V and 4 bases at J, leaving 3 bases unmatched. This CDR3 has 15 residues. CDR1 is SSHAT, CDR2 FNYEAQ, per germline (reference sequence). This TCR derives from a man aged 50 to 60 with active or convalescent COVID-19. The V and J genes are TRBV7-7 and TRBJ2-1; 11 nucleotides agree with TRBD2. The sequencing input was peripheral blood. The CDR3 spells CASSSSGGLYNEQFF. The CDR3 coding sequence is TGTGCCAGCAGCTCTAGCGGGGGGCTATACAATGAGCAGTTCTTC.